This TCR beta chain was captured in a study of T cells in Graves' hyperthyroidism and ophthalmopathy. Amplification yielded TCR beta CDR3 regions, with RNA transcripts as the source. Initially, a first-round RT-PCR of the TCR CDR3 employed the HTBI primer set. TCRdb reprocessed the multiplex PCR reads with MiXCR, giving one entry per CDR3 protein. The table has over 700,000 distinct CDR3 sequences, 38% seen once. This clonotype was seen at least ten times. Germline-derived CDR1 and CDR2 are SEHNR and FQNEAQ (reference sequence). The CDR3 covers 12 residues. V lost 6 bases to trimming and J lost 7 bases, with 12 bases between them.

The TCR comes from a man aged 18 to 29 with Graves' hyperthyroidism. The chain joins TRBV7-9 to TRBJ1-1; D call uncertain. The sequencing sample was made of blood. The CDR3, as DNA: TGTGCCAGCAGTTACGACCCGAGTGAAGCTTTCTTT. Protein: CASSYDPSEAFF.